Sequencing of this T cell receptor beta chain was carried out in a study of vaccination and CD4 T cells after COVID-19. Once obtained from cultured CD4+ T cells, the DNA was sequenced using the Oncomine TCR Beta short-read assay. MiXCR was run by TCRdb on the PCR reads, yielding one entry per CDR3 protein. The table shows around 4,000 distinct CDR3 sequences, with roughly 60% occurring only once. Concerning this clonotype itself: The antigen is unknown.

Treatment denoted: approximately nine-day PBMC culture with coronavirus spike peptide pools or control peptides (ViraFEST assay). Before the COVID-19 pandemic (2011-2018), CD4+ T cells were obtained from the unexposed donor. Following a culture period (less than eleven days), negative selection was used to isolate CD4+ T cells. V gave up 10 bases and J gave up 3 bases, with 13 bases separating them. Per germline, CDR1 MDHEN and CDR2 SYDVKM. The CDR3 is made up of 12 amino acids. The TCR was taken from a human donor in good health. Sequenced: CD4+ T cells from blood, cultured in vitro. This chain uses TRBV28 with TRBJ2-7; a possible D gene is TRBD1 (6 bases). The CDR3 spells CATAQGRYEQYF. Here the CDR3 DNA reads TGTGCCACGGCCCAGGGGCGCTACGAGCAGTACTTC.